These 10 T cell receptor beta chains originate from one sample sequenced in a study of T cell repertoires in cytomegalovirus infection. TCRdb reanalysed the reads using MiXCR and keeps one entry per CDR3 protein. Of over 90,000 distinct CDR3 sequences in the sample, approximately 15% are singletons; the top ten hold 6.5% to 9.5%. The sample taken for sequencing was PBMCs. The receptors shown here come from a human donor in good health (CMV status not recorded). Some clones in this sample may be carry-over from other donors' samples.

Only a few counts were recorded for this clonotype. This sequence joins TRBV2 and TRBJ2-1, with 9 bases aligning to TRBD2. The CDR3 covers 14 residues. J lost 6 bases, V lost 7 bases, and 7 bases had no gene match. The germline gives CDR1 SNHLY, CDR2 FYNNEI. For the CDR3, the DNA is TGTGCCAGCAATACCGGGACTAGCCTCAATGAGCAGTTCTTC. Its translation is CASNTGTSLNEQFF.

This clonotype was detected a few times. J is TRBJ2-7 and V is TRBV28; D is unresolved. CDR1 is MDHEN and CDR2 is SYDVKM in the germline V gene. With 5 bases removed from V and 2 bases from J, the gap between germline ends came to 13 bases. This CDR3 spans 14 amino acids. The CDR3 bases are TGTGCCAGCAGTGTGGCAGGTGTACCCTACGAGCAGTACTTC. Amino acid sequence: CASSVAGVPYEQYF.

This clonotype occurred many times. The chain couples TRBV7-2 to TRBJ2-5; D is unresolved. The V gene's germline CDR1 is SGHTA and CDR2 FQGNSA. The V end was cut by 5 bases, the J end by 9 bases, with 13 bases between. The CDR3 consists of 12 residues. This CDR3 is CASSPTTRAQYF. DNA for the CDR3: TGTGCCAGCAGCCCGACGACCCGGGCCCAGTACTTC. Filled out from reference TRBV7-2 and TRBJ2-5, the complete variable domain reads GAGVSQSPSNKVTEKGKDVELRCDPISGHTALYWYRQSLGQGLEFLIYFQGNSAPDKSGLPSDRFSAERTGGSVSTLTIQRTQQEDSAVYLCASSPTTRAQYFGPGTRLLVL.

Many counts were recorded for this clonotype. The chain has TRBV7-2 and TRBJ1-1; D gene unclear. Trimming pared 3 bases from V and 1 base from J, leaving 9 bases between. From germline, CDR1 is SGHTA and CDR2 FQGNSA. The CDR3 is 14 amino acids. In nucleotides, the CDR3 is TGTGCCAGCAGCTTTTCGACCGAGAACACTGAAGCTTTCTTT. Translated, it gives CASSFSTENTEAFF.

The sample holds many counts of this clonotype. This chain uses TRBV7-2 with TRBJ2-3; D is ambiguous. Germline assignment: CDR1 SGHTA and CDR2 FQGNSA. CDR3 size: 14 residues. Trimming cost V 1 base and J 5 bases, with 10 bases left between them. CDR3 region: CASSLVSPQDTQYF. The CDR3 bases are TGTGCCAGCAGCTTAGTGTCACCCCAAGATACGCAGTATTTT.

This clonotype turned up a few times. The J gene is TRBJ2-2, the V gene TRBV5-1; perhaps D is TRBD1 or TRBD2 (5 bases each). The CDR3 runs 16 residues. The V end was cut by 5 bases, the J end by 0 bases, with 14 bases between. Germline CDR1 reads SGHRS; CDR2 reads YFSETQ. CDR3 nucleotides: TGCGCCAGCAGTTTGTCCGGGACCGCGAACACCGGGGAGCTGTTTTTT. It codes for CASSLSGTANTGELFF.

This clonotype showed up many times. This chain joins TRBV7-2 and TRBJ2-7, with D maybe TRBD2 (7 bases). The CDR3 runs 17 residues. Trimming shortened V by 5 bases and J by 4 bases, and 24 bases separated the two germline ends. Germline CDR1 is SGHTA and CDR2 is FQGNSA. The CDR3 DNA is TGTGCCAGCAGCCCTCCCTGGCGGGGGCGGTTTGTGTACGAGCAGTACTTC. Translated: CASSPPWRGRFVYEQYF.

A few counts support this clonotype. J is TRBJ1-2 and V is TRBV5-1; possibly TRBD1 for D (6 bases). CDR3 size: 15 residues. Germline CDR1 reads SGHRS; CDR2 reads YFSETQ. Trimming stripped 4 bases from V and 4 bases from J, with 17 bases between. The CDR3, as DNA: TGCGCCAGCAGCCTGGACAGCTCTCCTCGCTATGGCTACACCTTC. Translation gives CASSLDSSPRYGYTF.

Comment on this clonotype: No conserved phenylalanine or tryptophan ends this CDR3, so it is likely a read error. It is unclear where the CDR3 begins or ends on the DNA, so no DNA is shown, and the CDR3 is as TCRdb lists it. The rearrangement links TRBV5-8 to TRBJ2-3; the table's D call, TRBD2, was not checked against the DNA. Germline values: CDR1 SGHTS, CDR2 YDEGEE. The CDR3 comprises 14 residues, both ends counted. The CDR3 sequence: CASSLAGAAGGPSP.

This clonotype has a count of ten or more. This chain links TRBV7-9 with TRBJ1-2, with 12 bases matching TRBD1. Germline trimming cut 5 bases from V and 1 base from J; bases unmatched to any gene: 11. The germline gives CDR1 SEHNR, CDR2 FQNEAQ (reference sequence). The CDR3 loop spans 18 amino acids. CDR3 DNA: TGTGCCAGCAGCGCGAAACCGGGACAGGGGGCGAGTAACTATGGCTACACCTTC. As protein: CASSAKPGQGASNYGYTF.